One sample yielded the 28 T cell receptor beta chains listed below, sequenced in a study of early T cells in non-severe SARS-CoV-2 infection. MiXCR was run by TCRdb on the 5' RACE reads, yielding one entry per CDR3 protein. The table records more than 20,000 distinct CDR3 sequences, around 4.2% of them present only once. Sequenced material: whole blood. Source of these receptors: an adult who was a healthcare worker with PCR-confirmed SARS-CoV-2 infection or an uninfected control (not recorded which).

The rearrangement links TRBV5-1 to TRBJ2-2; TRBD2 matches at 7 bases. In germline, CDR1 is SGHRS, CDR2 YFSETQ. This CDR3 is 17 amino acids long. After removal of 1 base from V and 2 bases from J, the junction contained 8 bases not matched to a gene. CDR3: CASSLRSGLLNTGELFF. The CDR3 nucleotides read TGCGCCAGCAGCTTGAGGTCGGGACTACTCAACACCGGGGAGCTGTTTTTT.

This clonotype was recorded at least ten times. The chain combines TRBV4-1 with TRBJ1-5, with 7 bases matching TRBD1. V lost 0 bases, J lost 4 bases, and 6 bases stayed unmatched. Germline CDR1 and CDR2: MGHRA and YSYEKL. This CDR3 comprises 16 residues. The CDR3: CASSQDGGGINQPQHF. The CDR3 nucleotides read TGCGCCAGCAGCCAAGATGGAGGGGGCATTAATCAGCCCCAGCATTTT.

This clonotype was seen ten or more times. The rearrangement joins TRBV28 to TRBJ1-2; 8 bases are shared with TRBD1. The CDR3 loop spans 17 amino acids. After removal of 3 bases from V and 4 bases from J, the junction contained 13 bases not matched to a gene. Germline V gene data show CDR1 as MDHEN and CDR2 as SYDVKM. The CDR3 DNA is TGTGCCAGCAGTTTGCCCCCAGGGGGCCCTCCTCCCTATGGCTACACCTTC. It is translated as CASSLPPGGPPPYGYTF.

This clonotype was seen repeatedly, ten times or more. The J gene is TRBJ2-3, the V gene TRBV5-5; the D gene is possibly TRBD2 (6 bases). The V gene's germline CDR1 is SGHKS and CDR2 YYEKEE (reference sequence). Trimming left V 2 bases short and J 6 bases short, with 16 bases between. The CDR3 is 15 residues long. In DNA, the CDR3 is TGTGCCAGCAGCTTCTGGGACTCCGAGCGGGATACGCAGTATTTT. Amino acid sequence: CASSFWDSERDTQYF.

This clonotype was seen many times. The chain employs TRBV30 and TRBJ1-5; 8 bases fit TRBD1. Germline trimming cut 2 bases from V and 6 bases from J; bases unmatched to any gene: 6. The CDR3 length is 14 residues. CDR1 is GTSNPN and CDR2 is SVGIG in the germline V gene (reference sequence). CDR3 in amino acids: CAWSYDRGPQPQHF. CDR3 DNA: TGTGCCTGGAGTTACGACAGGGGACCTCAGCCCCAGCATTTT.

This clonotype has at least ten counts. The J gene is TRBJ2-1, the V gene TRBV20-1, with TRBD2 matching 8 bases. Trimming cost V 2 bases and J 3 bases; bases outside gene matches: 3. CDR1 and CDR2 from the germline V gene are DFQATT and SNEGSKA (reference sequence). The CDR3 is 14 amino acids. As DNA, the CDR3 is TGCAGTGCTAGAAAACTAGCGGACTACAATGAGCAGTTCTTC. Translating it yields CSARKLADYNEQFF.

This clonotype was observed many times. J is TRBJ2-5 and V is TRBV20-1; 10 nucleotides agree with TRBD2. Germline V gene sequence: CDR1 DFQATT, CDR2 SNEGSKA (reference sequence). V lost 3 bases, J lost 5 bases, and 9 bases stayed unmatched. The CDR3 is 15 amino acids. Here the CDR3 reads CSARSGRASMETQYF. Here the CDR3 DNA reads TGCAGTGCTAGGAGCGGGAGGGCCAGTATGGAGACCCAGTACTTC.

The sample holds many counts of this clonotype. The chain recombines TRBV28 with TRBJ1-5; D gene uncertain. With 4 bases removed from V and 0 bases from J, the gap between germline ends came to 13 bases. Germline V CDR1 and CDR2: MDHEN, SYDVKM. The CDR3 totals 16 residues. CDR3 DNA: TGTGCCAGCAGTTGGACCTCGGGGTATAGCAATCAGCCCCAGCATTTT. This codes for CASSWTSGYSNQPQHF.

This clonotype was found many times. The chain carries TRBV5-1 and TRBJ2-1; TRBD2 agrees at 11 bases. The CDR3 is 15 amino acids. CDR1 and CDR2 (germline): SGHRS, YFSETQ. After removal of 3 bases from V and 3 bases from J, the junction contained 2 bases not matched to a gene. The CDR3 is CASSSGTSGYNEQFF. The CDR3 bases are TGCGCCAGCAGCTCCGGGACTAGCGGCTACAATGAGCAGTTCTTC. The whole variable domain, remainder taken from reference TRBV5-1 and TRBJ2-1, is KAGVTQTPRYLIKTRGQQVTLSCSPISGHRSVSWYQQTPGQGLQFLFEYFSETQRNKGNFPGRFSGRQFSNSRSEMNVSTLELGDSALYLCASSSGTSGYNEQFFGPGTRLTVL.

This clonotype was counted at least ten times. The chain employs TRBV21-1 and TRBJ1-1; the listed D gene, TRBD1, was not tested against the DNA. TRBV21-1 represents a pseudogene. The CDR3 has 12 residues. The DNA of the CDR3 is TGTGCCAGCAGGCCGGGAGCCACTGAAGCTTTCTTT. This sequence encodes CASRPGATEAFF.

This clonotype was counted many times. The gene calls are TRBV3-1 and TRBJ2-1; D is unresolved. This CDR3 region has 11 residues. Trimming removed 6 bases from V and 10 bases from J, with 10 bases in between. The germline V gene encodes CDR1 LGHDT and CDR2 YNNKEL (reference sequence). The CDR3 loop is CASSREPEQFF. The CDR3 region has the DNA TGTGCCAGCAGTCGCGAACCCGAGCAGTTCTTC.

This clonotype has ten or more counts. The chain recombines TRBV7-2 with TRBJ2-1; 8 bases line up with TRBD2. The germline CDR1 and CDR2 sequences are SGHTA and FQGNSA. CDR3 length: 15 residues. V gave up 3 bases and J gave up 9 bases; unmatched junction bases: 10. CDR3 region: CASSFSGATPGEQFF. The CDR3 DNA reads as TGTGCCAGCAGCTTTAGCGGGGCCACCCCAGGTGAGCAGTTCTTC.

This clonotype showed up many times. The V call is TRBV7-2, the J call TRBJ2-3; possibly TRBD1 for D (5 bases). CDR3 length: 15 residues. Trimming shortened V by 1 base and J by 4 bases, and 12 bases separated the two germline ends. Germline-derived CDR1 and CDR2 are SGHTA and FQGNSA. DNA of the CDR3: TGTGCCAGCAGCTTAGTACAGCCCAGGGCAGATACGCAGTATTTT. Translating it yields CASSLVQPRADTQYF.

In its sample, this clonotype was seen many times. The rearrangement links TRBV3-1 to TRBJ1-2; 7 bases line up with TRBD1. CDR3 size: 17 residues. Unmatched junction bases numbered 11, after V lost 0 bases and J lost 4 bases. CDR1 and CDR2 (germline): LGHDT, YNNKEL (reference sequence). The CDR3 region is CASSQDEGAGTSYGYTF. The CDR3 DNA follows: TGTGCCAGCAGCCAAGATGAGGGGGCGGGCACCTCCTATGGCTACACCTTC.

This clonotype was seen ten or more times. The rearrangement uses TRBV12-3 or TRBV12-4 and TRBJ1-3; D might be TRBD1 (6 bases). Trimming took off 3 bases at V and 2 bases at J, with 8 bases between the two ends. The CDR3 length is 14 residues. CDR3 nucleotides: TGTGCCAGCAGTTTCGGGGGCACTGGAAACACCATATATTTT. It encodes CASSFGGTGNTIYF.

This clonotype came up a few times. The chain carries TRBV6-1 and TRBJ2-1; 9 nucleotides match TRBD2. V was pared by 9 bases and J by 5 bases, with 5 bases of the junction left unmatched. Germline V gene sequence: CDR1 MNHNS, CDR2 SASEGT. The CDR3 contains 13 residues. This CDR3 is CASGTSLNNEQFF. CDR3 bases: TGTGCCAGTGGGACTAGCTTAAACAATGAGCAGTTCTTC.

This clonotype was counted ten times or more. The chain has TRBV28 and TRBJ2-5; D unclear. The CDR3 has 14 amino acids. Between the trimmed V and J ends, which lost 1 base and 4 bases, there was a span of 10 bases. CDR1 and CDR2 from the germline V gene are MDHEN and SYDVKM. CDR3 amino acids: CASSLSVGGETQYF. DNA of the CDR3: TGTGCCAGCAGTTTATCGGTGGGTGGAGAGACCCAGTACTTC.

This clonotype was seen ten or more times. The rearrangement joins TRBV27 to TRBJ1-2, with no clear D. CDR3 length: 14 amino acids. CDR1 and CDR2 from the germline V gene are MNHEY and SMNVEV (reference sequence). V lost 3 bases and J 4 bases, leaving 12 bases between the germline ends. This CDR3 reads CASSFVGRSYGYTF. In DNA, the CDR3 is TGTGCCAGCAGTTTCGTAGGACGGAGCTATGGCTACACCTTC.

The chain recombines TRBV15 with TRBJ1-4; TRBD1 might be the D (6 bases). CDR1 and CDR2 from the germline V gene are LNHNV and YYDKDF (reference sequence). CDR3 length equals 14 residues. The ends were cut back, 0 bases at V and 7 bases at J, with 9 bases in the middle. DNA for the CDR3: TGTGCCACCAGCAGAGACAGGGGTACTGAAAAACTGTTTTTT. This sequence encodes CATSRDRGTEKLFF.

This clonotype came up a few times. V and J are TRBV20-1 and TRBJ1-2, with D perhaps TRBD1 (6 bases). The CDR3 is 14 amino acids. Trimming left V 6 bases short and J 0 bases short, with 14 bases between. CDR1 and CDR2 from the germline V gene are DFQATT and SNEGSKA (reference sequence). CDR3 sequence reads: CSAEHRETNYGYTF. The CDR3, as DNA: TGCAGTGCCGAGCACAGGGAGACTAACTATGGCTACACCTTC.

This sequence joins TRBV7-9 and TRBJ2-3; TRBD1 agrees at 7 bases. V trimming: 5 bases; J trimming: 0 bases; junction bases outside the gene matches: 5. Per germline, CDR1 SEHNR and CDR2 FQNEAQ (reference sequence). This CDR3 region has 15 residues. CDR3 residues: CASSPSGGSTDTQYF. Here the CDR3 DNA reads TGTGCCAGCAGCCCGTCAGGGGGAAGCACAGATACGCAGTATTTT. The whole variable domain, remainder taken from reference TRBV7-9 and TRBJ2-3, is DTGVSQNPRHKITKRGQNVTFRCDPISEHNRLYWYRQTLGQGPEFLTYFQNEAQLEKSRLLSDRFSAERPKGSFSTLEIQRTEQGDSAMYLCASSPSGGSTDTQYFGPGTRLTVL.

This clonotype was recorded many times. The rearrangement links TRBV5-6 to TRBJ1-2; 8 bases match TRBD1. In germline, CDR1 is SGHDT, CDR2 YYEEEE. CDR3 length: 17 amino acids. V shed 4 bases, J shed 8 bases, and the junction held 19 bases outside the gene matches. CDR3 in DNA: TGTGCCAGCAGCGGGAACGGCGGACAGGGCATGATGTACGGCTACACCTTC. Protein sequence: CASSGNGGQGMMYGYTF.

This clonotype was counted at least ten times. The genes are TRBV20-1 and TRBJ2-5; D might be TRBD2 (6 bases). This CDR3 has 15 amino acids. Looked up from germline, CDR1 is DFQATT and CDR2 is SNEGSKA (reference sequence). V was cut by 3 bases and J by 1 base, with 15 bases left in between. The CDR3 sequence: CSARPSAGFQETQYF. In DNA, the CDR3 is TGCAGTGCTAGGCCCTCGGCGGGGTTCCAAGAGACCCAGTACTTC.

Many counts were recorded for this clonotype. The chain couples TRBV11-3 to TRBJ2-3; 9 bases are a match to TRBD2. V was pared by 5 bases and J by 5 bases, with 8 bases of the junction left unmatched. The CDR3 has 15 amino acids. Germline V gene lookup returns CDR1 SGHNT and CDR2 YENEEA. As DNA, the CDR3 is TGTGCCAGCAGCGTTAGCGGGAGCGGTGGAGATACGCAGTATTTT. Translation gives CASSVSGSGGDTQYF.

There are many counts of this clonotype. The J gene is TRBJ2-3, the V gene TRBV29-1, with 14 bases fitting TRBD2. Trimming removed 6 bases from V and 0 bases from J; junction bases left unmatched: 11. Per germline, CDR1 SQVTM and CDR2 ANQGSEA. This CDR3 spans 18 amino acids. The CDR3 coding sequence is TGCAGCGTCCCTGGGACTAGCGGGGGTTTCTCTAGCACAGATACGCAGTATTTT. It yields the protein CSVPGTSGGFSSTDTQYF.

Only a few counts were recorded for this clonotype. The chain is built from TRBV7-6 and TRBJ2-2; D tentatively reads TRBD1 or TRBD2 (5 bases each). The germline V and J ends were trimmed by 4 bases and 1 base, with 13 bases remaining between them. The CDR3 has 16 amino acids. CDR1 is SGHVS, CDR2 FNYEAQ, per germline. CDR3 coding DNA: TGTGCCAGCAGCTCAGGGTTAAGCGGGAACACCGGGGAGCTGTTTTTT. Translation: CASSSGLSGNTGELFF.

This clonotype was seen many times. CDR3 in amino acids: CASSQGGGAYEQYF. The DNA for the CDR3 is TGTGCCAGCAGTCAGGGGGGAGGGGCCTACGAGCAGTACTTC. The V call is TRBV28, the J call TRBJ2-7; D is perhaps TRBD1 or TRBD2 (7 bases each). The germline V gene encodes CDR1 MDHEN and CDR2 SYDVKM. V lost 5 bases to trimming and J lost 2 bases, with 13 bases between them. There are 14 residues in the CDR3.

This clonotype was counted many times. The rearrangement links TRBV5-5 to TRBJ2-3; 8 nucleotides align to TRBD1. Germline-derived CDR1 and CDR2 are SGHKS and YYEKEE (reference sequence). The CDR3 contains 14 residues. J lost 5 bases, V lost 3 bases, and 5 bases had no gene match. The CDR3 is CASSSRTGLDTQYF. Here the CDR3 DNA reads TGTGCCAGCAGCTCTCGGACAGGGTTAGATACGCAGTATTTT.